Listed below are T cell receptor beta chains from one sample, sequenced in a study of blood T cell repertoires in COVID-19. Generated by immunoSEQ multiplex PCR, the TCRdb table keeps only in-frame clones and is missing some. The sample contains a few hundred thousand clones, 89% of which appear only once. Sequenced sample: peripheral blood. The receptors derive from a man between 18 and 35 years old who had recovered from COVID-19. Each CDR3 is given with its conserved first and last residue. The D gene is left open where the match is weak. Expanded clones get a size class; other rows say once, few or many, or leave the size out.

J gene,D gene,V gene,clone size,CDR3 DNA,CDR3 protein
TRBJ2-1,.,TRBV7-2,once,TGTGCCAGCAGCGTACAGACCTCCTACAATGAGCAGTTCTTC,CASSVQTSYNEQFF
TRBJ2-5,.,TRBV11-2,.,TGTGCCAGCAGCTTCCAAGCCCCTCCCGAAGAGACCCAGTACTTC,CASSFQAPPEETQYF
TRBJ2-5,TRBD2,TRBV10-2,.,TGCGCCAGCAGTGACCCTTTAGCGGGAGGGATAGAGACCCAGTACTTC,CASSDPLAGGIETQYF
TRBJ1-3,.,TRBV10-2,few,TGCGCCAGCACCCGGGGGGGCTCTGGAAACACCATATATTTT,CASTRGGSGNTIYF
TRBJ2-7,.,TRBV4-1,.,TGCGCCAGCAGCCCCTACAGCGGGTACGAGCAGTACTTC,CASSPYSGYEQYF
TRBJ2-7,TRBD2,TRBV18,.,TGTGCCAGCTCACCCTCGGGACTAGCGGGGATGCACGAGCAGTACTTC,CASSPSGLAGMHEQYF
TRBJ2-7,.,TRBV19,.,TGTGCCAGTAGTATTTCAGGGACCTACGAGCAGTACTTC,CASSISGTYEQYF
TRBJ1-1,.,TRBV4-3,.,TGCGCCAGCAGCCAAGGGCCGGGGTCGGGGGACACTGAAGCTTTCTTT,CASSQGPGSGDTEAFF
TRBJ1-4,.,TRBV18,.,TGTGCCAGCTCACCCCCTCCCCGAGGTGAAAAACTGTTTTTT,CASSPPPRGEKLFF
TRBJ2-7,.,TRBV27,few,TGTGCCAGCAGTTCAGGTCCTCTCTACGAGCAGTACTTC,CASSSGPLYEQYF
TRBJ1-2,TRBD1,TRBV2,.,TGTGCCAGCAGTGGCCCCAGGACAGGAATCTATGGCTACACCTTC,CASSGPRTGIYGYTF
TRBJ1-4,.,TRBV6-6,once,TGTGCCAGCAGTCGGGCAGGGGCTAAGGAAAAACTGTTTTTT,CASSRAGAKEKLFF
TRBJ2-2,.,TRBV5-1,few,TGCGCCAGCTACAGGTATGAAGACACCGGGGAGCTGTTTTTT,CASYRYEDTGELFF